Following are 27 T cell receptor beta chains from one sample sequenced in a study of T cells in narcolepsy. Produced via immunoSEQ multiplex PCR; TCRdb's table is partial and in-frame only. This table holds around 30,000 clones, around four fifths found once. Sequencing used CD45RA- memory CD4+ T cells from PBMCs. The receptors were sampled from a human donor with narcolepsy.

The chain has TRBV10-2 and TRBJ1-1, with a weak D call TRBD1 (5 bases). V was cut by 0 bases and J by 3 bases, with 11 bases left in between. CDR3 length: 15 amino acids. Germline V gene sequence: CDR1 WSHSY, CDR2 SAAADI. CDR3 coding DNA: TGCGCCAGCAGTGAGTCGTCTCTAGGGGACACTGAAGCTTTCTTT. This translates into CASSESSLGDTEAFF.

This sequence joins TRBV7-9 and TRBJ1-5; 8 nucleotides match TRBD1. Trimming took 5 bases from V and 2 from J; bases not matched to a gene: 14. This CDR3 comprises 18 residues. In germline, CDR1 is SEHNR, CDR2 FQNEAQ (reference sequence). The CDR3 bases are TGTGCCAGCAGCGGGGGGCCAGGGGGCGCCGTTCGCAATCAGCCCCAGCATTTT. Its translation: CASSGGPGGAVRNQPQHF.

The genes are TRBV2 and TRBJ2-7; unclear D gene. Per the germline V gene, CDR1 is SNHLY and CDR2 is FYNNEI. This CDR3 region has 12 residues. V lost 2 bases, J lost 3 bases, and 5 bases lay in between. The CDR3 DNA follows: TGTGCCAGCAGTGAACAGTACTACGAGCAGTACTTC. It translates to CASSEQYYEQYF.

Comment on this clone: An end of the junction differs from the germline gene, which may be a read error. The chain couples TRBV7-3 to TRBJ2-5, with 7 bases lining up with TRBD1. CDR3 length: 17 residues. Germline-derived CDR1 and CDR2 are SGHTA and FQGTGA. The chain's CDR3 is CASSQDLRTGDWETQYF. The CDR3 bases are TGCGCCAGCAGCCAAGATCTGAGGACAGGAGATTGGGAGACCCAGTACTTC.

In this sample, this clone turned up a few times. Here the CDR3 reads CASSATGTGLPEAFF. In DNA form, the CDR3 reads TGTGCCAGTAGCGCGACCGGGACAGGGCTCCCTGAAGCTTTCTTT. The gene calls are TRBV19 and TRBJ1-1; 9 nucleotides agree with TRBD1. V lost 6 bases, J lost 6 bases, and 11 bases stayed unmatched. Germline V gene lookup returns CDR1 LNHDA and CDR2 SQIVND (reference sequence). The length of the CDR3 is 15 residues.

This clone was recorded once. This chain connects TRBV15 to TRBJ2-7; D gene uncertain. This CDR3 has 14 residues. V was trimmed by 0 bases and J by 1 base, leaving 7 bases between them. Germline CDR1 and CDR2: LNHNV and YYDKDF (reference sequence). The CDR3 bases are TGTGCCACCAGCAGAGATCCCGGGTCCTACGAGCAGTACTTC. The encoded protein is CATSRDPGSYEQYF.

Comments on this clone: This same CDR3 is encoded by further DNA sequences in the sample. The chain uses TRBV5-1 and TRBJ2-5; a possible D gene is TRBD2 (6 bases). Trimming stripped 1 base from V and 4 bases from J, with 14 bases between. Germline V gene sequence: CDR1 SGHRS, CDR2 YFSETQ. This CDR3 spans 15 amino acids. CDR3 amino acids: CASSLSGERRETQYF. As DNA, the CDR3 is TGCGCCAGCAGCTTGTCGGGAGAGCGTCGAGAGACCCAGTACTTC.

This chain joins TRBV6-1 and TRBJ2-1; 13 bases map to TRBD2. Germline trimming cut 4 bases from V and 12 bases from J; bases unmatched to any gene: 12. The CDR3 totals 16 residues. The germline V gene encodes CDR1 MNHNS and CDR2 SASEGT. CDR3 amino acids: CASSAVGLAGERGQFF. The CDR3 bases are TGTGCCAGCAGTGCCGTCGGACTAGCGGGAGAGCGGGGGCAGTTCTTC.

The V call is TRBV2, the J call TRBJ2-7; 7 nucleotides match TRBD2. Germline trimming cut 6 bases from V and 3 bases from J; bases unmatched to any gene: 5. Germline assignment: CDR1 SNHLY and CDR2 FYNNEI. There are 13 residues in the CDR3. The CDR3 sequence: CASRLAVNYEQYF. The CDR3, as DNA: TGTGCCAGCAGGCTAGCGGTAAACTACGAGCAGTACTTC.

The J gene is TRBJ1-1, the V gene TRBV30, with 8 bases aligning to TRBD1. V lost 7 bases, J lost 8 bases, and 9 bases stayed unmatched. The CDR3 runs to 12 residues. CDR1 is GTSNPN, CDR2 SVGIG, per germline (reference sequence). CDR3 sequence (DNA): TGTGCCTTGAGGACAGGGCCCGGGGAAGCTTTCTTT. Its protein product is CALRTGPGEAFF.

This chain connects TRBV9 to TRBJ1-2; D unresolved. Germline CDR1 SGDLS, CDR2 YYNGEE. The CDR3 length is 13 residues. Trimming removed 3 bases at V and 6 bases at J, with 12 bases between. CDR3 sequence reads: CASSAQISHGYTF. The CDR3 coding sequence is TGTGCCAGCAGCGCCCAAATCTCCCATGGCTACACCTTC.

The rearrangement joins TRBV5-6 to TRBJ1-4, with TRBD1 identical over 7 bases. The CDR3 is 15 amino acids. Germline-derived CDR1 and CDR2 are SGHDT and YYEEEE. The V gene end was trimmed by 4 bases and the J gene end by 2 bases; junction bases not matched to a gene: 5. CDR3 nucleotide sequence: TGTGCCAGCAGCAAAAAACAGGGGACTAATGAAAAACTGTTTTTT. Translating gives CASSKKQGTNEKLFF.

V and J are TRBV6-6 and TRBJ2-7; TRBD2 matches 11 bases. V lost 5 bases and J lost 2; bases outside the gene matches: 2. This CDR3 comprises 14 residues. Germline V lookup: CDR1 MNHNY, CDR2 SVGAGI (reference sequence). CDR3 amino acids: CASSTSGGPYEQYF. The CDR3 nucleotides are TGTGCCAGCAGTACTAGCGGGGGACCCTACGAGCAGTACTTC.

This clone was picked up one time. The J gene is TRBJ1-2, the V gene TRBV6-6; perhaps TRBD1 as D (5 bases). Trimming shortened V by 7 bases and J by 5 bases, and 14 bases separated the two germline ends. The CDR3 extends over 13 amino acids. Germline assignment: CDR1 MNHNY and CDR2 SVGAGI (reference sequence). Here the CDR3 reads CASKRSGSYGYTF. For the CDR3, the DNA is TGTGCCAGCAAGAGATCAGGGAGTTATGGCTACACCTTC.

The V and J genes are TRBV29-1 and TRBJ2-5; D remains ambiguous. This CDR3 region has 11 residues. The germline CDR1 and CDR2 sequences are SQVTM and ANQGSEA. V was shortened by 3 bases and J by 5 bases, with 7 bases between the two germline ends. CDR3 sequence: CSVDFLETQYF. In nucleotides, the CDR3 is TGCAGCGTTGACTTTCTCGAGACCCAGTACTTC. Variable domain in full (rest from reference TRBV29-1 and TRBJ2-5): SAVISQKPSRDICQRGTSLTIQCQVDSQVTMMFWYRQQPGQSLTLIATANQGSEATYESGFVIDKFPISRPNLTFSTLTVSNMSPEDSSIYLCSVDFLETQYFGPGTRLLVL.

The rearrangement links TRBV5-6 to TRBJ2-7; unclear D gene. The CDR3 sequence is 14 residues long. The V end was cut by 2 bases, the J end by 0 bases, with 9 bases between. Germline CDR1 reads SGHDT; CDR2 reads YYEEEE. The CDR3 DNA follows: TGTGCCAGCAGCTTTGGTACCGGCTCCTACGAGCAGTACTTC. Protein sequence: CASSFGTGSYEQYF.

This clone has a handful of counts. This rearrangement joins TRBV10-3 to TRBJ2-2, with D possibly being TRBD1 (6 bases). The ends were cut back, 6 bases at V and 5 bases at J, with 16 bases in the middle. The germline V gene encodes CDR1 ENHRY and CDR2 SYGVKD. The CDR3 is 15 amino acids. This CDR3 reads CAIRVTGIGTGELFF. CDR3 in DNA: TGTGCCATCAGGGTTACAGGGATTGGGACCGGGGAGCTGTTTTTT.

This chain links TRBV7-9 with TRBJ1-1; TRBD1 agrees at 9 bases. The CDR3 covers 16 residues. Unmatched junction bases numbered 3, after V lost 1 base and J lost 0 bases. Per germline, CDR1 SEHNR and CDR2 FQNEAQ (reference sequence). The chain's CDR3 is CASSLGTGAMNTEAFF. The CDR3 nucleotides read TGTGCCAGCAGCTTAGGGACAGGGGCCATGAACACTGAAGCTTTCTTT.

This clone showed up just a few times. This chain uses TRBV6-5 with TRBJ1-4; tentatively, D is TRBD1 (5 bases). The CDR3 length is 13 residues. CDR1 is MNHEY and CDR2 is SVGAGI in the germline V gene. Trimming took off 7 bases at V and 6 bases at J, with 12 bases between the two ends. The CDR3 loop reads CASKRGLYEKLFF. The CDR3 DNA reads TGTGCCAGCAAGAGGGGTCTGTATGAAAAACTGTTTTTT.

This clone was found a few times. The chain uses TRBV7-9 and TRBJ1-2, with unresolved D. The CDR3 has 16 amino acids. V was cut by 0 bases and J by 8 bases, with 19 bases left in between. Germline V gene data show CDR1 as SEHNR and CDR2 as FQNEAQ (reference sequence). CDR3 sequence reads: CASSLARQVYREGYTF. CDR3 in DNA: TGTGCCAGCAGCTTAGCAAGGCAGGTCTACAGAGAAGGCTACACCTTC.

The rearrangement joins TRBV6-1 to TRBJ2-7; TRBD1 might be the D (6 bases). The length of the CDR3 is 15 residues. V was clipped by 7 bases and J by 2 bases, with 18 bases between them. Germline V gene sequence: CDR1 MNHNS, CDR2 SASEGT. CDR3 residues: CASTKSQSGAYEQYF. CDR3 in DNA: TGTGCCAGCACCAAATCACAATCAGGGGCCTACGAGCAGTACTTC.

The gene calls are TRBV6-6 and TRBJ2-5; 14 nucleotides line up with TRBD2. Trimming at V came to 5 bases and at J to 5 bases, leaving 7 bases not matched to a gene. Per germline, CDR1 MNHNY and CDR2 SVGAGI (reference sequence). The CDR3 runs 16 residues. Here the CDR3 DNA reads TGTGCCAGCAGTCAGACTAGCGGGGGGGCCCAGGAGACCCAGTACTTC. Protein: CASSQTSGGAQETQYF.

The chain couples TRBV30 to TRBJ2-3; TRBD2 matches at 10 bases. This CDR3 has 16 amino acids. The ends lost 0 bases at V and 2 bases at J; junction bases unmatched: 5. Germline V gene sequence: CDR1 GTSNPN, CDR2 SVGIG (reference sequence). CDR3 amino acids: CAWSVGLADLTDTQYF. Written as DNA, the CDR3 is TGTGCCTGGAGTGTAGGACTAGCGGATCTCACAGATACGCAGTATTTT.

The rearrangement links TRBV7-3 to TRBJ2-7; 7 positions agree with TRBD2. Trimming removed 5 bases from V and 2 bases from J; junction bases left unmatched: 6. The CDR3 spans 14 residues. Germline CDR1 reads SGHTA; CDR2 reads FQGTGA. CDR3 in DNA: TGTGCCAGCAGCCCGTCGGGACTACCCTACGAGCAGTACTTC. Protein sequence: CASSPSGLPYEQYF.

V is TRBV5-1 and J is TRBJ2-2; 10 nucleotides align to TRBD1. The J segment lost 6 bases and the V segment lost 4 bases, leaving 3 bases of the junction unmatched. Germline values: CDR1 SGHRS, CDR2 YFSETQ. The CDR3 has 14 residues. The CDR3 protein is CASSRDRGPGELFF. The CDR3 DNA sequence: TGCGCCAGCAGCAGGGACAGGGGCCCCGGGGAGCTGTTTTTT.

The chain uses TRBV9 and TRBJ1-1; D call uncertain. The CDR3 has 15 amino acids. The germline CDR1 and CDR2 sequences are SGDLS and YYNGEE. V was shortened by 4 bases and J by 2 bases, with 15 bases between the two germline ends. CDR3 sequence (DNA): TGTGCCAGCAGCACCTCCGGACGCATCAACACTGAAGCTTTCTTT. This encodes CASSTSGRINTEAFF.

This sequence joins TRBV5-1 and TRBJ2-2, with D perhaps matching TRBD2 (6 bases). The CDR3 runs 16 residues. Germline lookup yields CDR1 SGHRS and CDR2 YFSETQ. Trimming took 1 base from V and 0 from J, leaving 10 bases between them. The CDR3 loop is CASSLLGTSNTGELFF. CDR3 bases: TGCGCCAGCAGCTTGCTGGGGACTTCGAACACCGGGGAGCTGTTTTTT.